What follows describes a single TCR beta chain. Vbeta (60) and Jbeta (13) primers were used in the PCR. Only in-frame clones appear in the TCRdb table, and some are missing; sequencing was by immunoSEQ multiplex PCR. The table shows 180,000 or so clones, with about 80% occurring only once. The data are from a study of cytomegalovirus exposure and HLA in healthy donors. The germline V gene has CDR1 SGHRS and CDR2 YFSETQ. V lost 0 bases and J lost 2; bases outside the gene matches: 7. The CDR3 runs to 19 residues. The TCR was taken from a middle-aged man in good health and CMV-seronegative. The rearrangement joins TRBV5-1 to TRBJ2-1; 14 nucleotides match TRBD2. What was sequenced was PBMCs. The DNA of the CDR3 is TGCGCCAGCAGCTTGGCGGGGGGACTAGCGGGGGCGACCTACAATGAGCAGTTCTTC. Its translation: CASSLAGGLAGATYNEQFF.